The rows below give T cell receptor beta chains drawn from one sample of a study of cytomegalovirus exposure and HLA in healthy donors. Produced via immunoSEQ multiplex PCR; TCRdb's table is partial and in-frame only. The sample consists of over 130,000 clones, 55% to 80% of them appearing once. Sequencing was done on a sample of PBMCs. The receptors originated from a woman in her sixties or seventies in good health and CMV-seropositive. The CDR3 runs from the conserved cysteine through the conserved F or W. Fields, in order: V gene, J gene, CDR3 length, CDR3 protein.

TRBV6-5	TRBJ1-2	14	CASREDRGGYGYTF
TRBV5-6	TRBJ2-7	15	CASSPDGTSGYEQYF
TRBV27	TRBJ2-3	12	CASRLAPDTQYF
TRBV4-3	TRBJ2-2	16	CASSQGLAGYTGELFF
TRBV7-2	TRBJ1-1	13	CASSLVSGTEAFF
TRBV11-3	TRBJ2-3	13	CASSPKQVDTQYF
TRBV7-3	TRBJ2-3	13	CASSLSQADTQYF
TRBV18	TRBJ2-7	16	CASSVAGGIGAYEQYF
TRBV27	TRBJ2-3	13	CASSLSRSDTQYF
TRBV4-2	TRBJ2-2	14	CASSQDWLTGELFF
TRBV5-6	TRBJ1-2	15	CASTHGQGGFYGYTF
TRBV18	TRBJ1-2	17	CASSPRVDRGTHYGYTF
TRBV19	TRBJ2-1	14	CASSIPSLNDEQFF
TRBV4-3	TRBJ1-4	16	CASSHALGQGGEKLFF
TRBV11-2	TRBJ2-1	17	CASSLAAGTGNYNEQFF
TRBV7-8	TRBJ2-7	15	CASSLGDNPTYEQYF
TRBV5-1	TRBJ2-2	15	CASSWGASRGGELFF
TRBV6-4	TRBJ1-4	15	CASSDLGAANEKLFF
TRBV28	TRBJ2-7	15	CASSGRQGVSYEQYF
TRBV11-2	TRBJ2-7	12	CAGSLRGYEQYF
TRBV10-1	.	16	CASSEGPSSSSYEQYF
TRBV27	TRBJ2-7	12	CASSPRPYEQYF
TRBV15	TRBJ2-1	14	CATNEQGSYNEQFF
TRBV7-9	TRBJ2-7	14	CASSKTGGSYEQYF
TRBV28	TRBJ1-2	14	CASTLDRANYGYTF
TRBV6-1	TRBJ1-2	14	CASSADRLNYGYTF
TRBV5-1	TRBJ1-2	17	CASSLAVAGMGNYGYTF
TRBV4-3	TRBJ2-5	13	CASSQNHGETQYF
TRBV4-1	TRBJ2-1	16	CASSARLAGVDYEQFF
TRBV19	TRBJ1-5	14	CASSQEGGSQPQHF
TRBV4-3	TRBJ2-3	14	CASSPGGGTDTQYF
TRBV7-6	TRBJ1-1	15	CASSYSGTGGTEAFF
TRBV28	TRBJ2-2	15	CASSFGRLDTGELFF
TRBV29-1	TRBJ2-2	18	CSVGSRTPREPNTGELFF
TRBV18	TRBJ2-1	15	CASSPWTHRADEQFF
TRBV27	TRBJ2-3	17	CASTPGADHFYTDTQYF
TRBV19	TRBJ2-7	15	CASAQPGQGSYEQYF
TRBV6-1	TRBJ1-1	15	CASTSAGLMNTEAFF
TRBV7-3	TRBJ2-1	12	CASGTAYNEQFF
TRBV5-4	TRBJ2-3	15	CASTTSLAGSDTQYF
TRBV9	TRBJ1-3	15	CASSAQGRAGNTIYF
TRBV4-3	TRBJ1-2	14	CASSIKTANYGYTF
TRBV12-5	TRBJ2-7	19	CASGLVRVSVPWGRDEQYF
TRBV5-1	TRBJ2-5	15	CASSLAGATQETQYF
TRBV11-3	TRBJ2-2	13	CASSLTGPGELFF